The clone carrying this T cell receptor beta chain was detected only a few times. The entry originates in a study of OX40 agonist ivuxolimab in advanced cancers. Germline V CDR1 and CDR2: SEHNR, FQNEAQ (reference sequence). Trimming stripped 0 bases from V and 10 bases from J, with 4 bases between. This CDR3 contains 12 residues. TCRdb's table, derived via immunoSEQ multiplex PCR, lists solely in-frame clones and lacks some. The repertoire has roughly 90,000 clones, roughly 90% of them found once; the top ten carry around 0.71%. The specimen comprised CD4+ or CD8+ T cells sorted from blood, sampled in a trial of the OX40 agonist ivuxolimab. This receptor was obtained from an adult with an advanced solid tumor such as melanoma, head and neck, liver or kidney cancer. V gene TRBV7-9 combines with J gene TRBJ1-6; the D is unclear. The DNA for the CDR3 is TGTGCCAGCAGCTTAGCTGGATCACCCCTCCACTTT. Protein sequence: CASSLAGSPLHF.